This paragraph reports one T cell receptor (beta chain). The data originate from a study of blood T cell repertoires in COVID-19. The germline CDR1 and CDR2 sequences are MNHNY and SVGAGI (reference sequence). The CDR3 consists of 13 residues. The V gene end was trimmed by 2 bases and the J gene end by 6 bases; junction bases not matched to a gene: 0. Data came from immunoSEQ multiplex PCR; TCRdb stores just in-frame clones and leaves some out. The sample includes 150,000 to 200,000 clones, 80% to 85% seen only once; the top ten take roughly 10%. Material for sequencing was peripheral blood. This TCR was sampled from an elderly woman with COVID-19, enrolled during active disease. The chain couples TRBV6-6 to TRBJ2-7; TRBD1 agrees at 11 bases. The CDR3 reads CASSYGTGGEQYF. For the CDR3, the DNA is TGTGCCAGCAGTTACGGGACAGGGGGCGAGCAGTACTTC.